This T cell receptor (beta chain) was sequenced for a study of vaccination effects on CD4 cells after COVID-19. As for this clone: Its target is unknown.

The CDR3 extends over 15 amino acids. Trimming shortened V by 0 bases and J by 8 bases, and 14 bases separated the two germline ends. The V gene's germline CDR1 is KGHSH and CDR2 LQKENI. Isolating CD4+ T cells followed approximately 9 days of culture. Either the mRNA-1273 or the BNT162b2 vaccine was given to participants as two doses. A half-volume exchange with IL-2 medium occurred on days 3 and 7. Using immunoSEQ multiplex PCR, the repertoire was profiled, and TCRdb retains in-frame clones only, with some absent. The sample has more than 35,000 clones, 65% to 80% seen once. The chain employs TRBV18 and TRBJ2-1, with D possibly called TRBD1 or TRBD2 (6 bases each). This receptor was taken from a human donor who received a COVID-19 vaccine. This sample comprised CD4+ T cells from PBMCs cultured without peptide, obtained after COVID-19 vaccination. The CDR3 is CASSPPSGGWHEQFF. CDR3 coding DNA: TGTGCCAGCTCACCACCTTCCGGGGGCTGGCATGAGCAGTTCTTC.